This TCR beta chain is drawn from a study of blood T cell repertoires in COVID-19. TCRdb keeps only in-frame clones here, not all; method: immunoSEQ multiplex PCR. The table records almost 350,000 clones, roughly nine tenths of them present only once. The germline CDR1 and CDR2 sequences are LNHDA and SQIVND (reference sequence). This CDR3 region has 14 residues. V was pared by 3 bases and J by 0 bases, with 6 bases between. This clone was observed a single time. Sample: peripheral blood. The chain links TRBV19 to TRBJ1-3, with unresolved D. The receptor's source is a woman aged 55-69 years with COVID-19, enrolled during active disease. CDR3 in amino acids: CASSMGFSGNTIYF. The CDR3 nucleotides are TGTGCCAGTAGTATGGGCTTCTCTGGAAACACCATATATTTT.